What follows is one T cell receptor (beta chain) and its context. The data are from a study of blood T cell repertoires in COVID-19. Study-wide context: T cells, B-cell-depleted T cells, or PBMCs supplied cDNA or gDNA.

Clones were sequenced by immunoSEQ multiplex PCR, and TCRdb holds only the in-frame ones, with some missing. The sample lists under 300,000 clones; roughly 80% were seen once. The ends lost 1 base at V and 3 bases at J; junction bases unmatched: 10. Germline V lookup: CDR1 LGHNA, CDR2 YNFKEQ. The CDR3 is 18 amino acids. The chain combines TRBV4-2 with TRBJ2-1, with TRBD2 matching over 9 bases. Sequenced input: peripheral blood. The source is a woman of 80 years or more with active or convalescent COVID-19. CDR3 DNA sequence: TGTGCCAGCAGCCAAGGCACTAGCGGGTCCCTTCTCTACAATGAGCAGTTCTTC. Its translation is CASSQGTSGSLLYNEQFF.